The next 19 T cell receptor beta chains were all read from a single sample in a study of regulatory and conventional T cells in RAG deficiency. Libraries were prepared by immunoSEQ multiplex PCR; TCRdb keeps only in-frame clonotypes and omits some of them. The data contain some 19,000 clones, over 80% of them singletons. The sorted regulatory T cells were CD4+, CD25-high and CD127-low, with genomic DNA sequenced. Separately, the same data were catalogued under a study of regulatory T cells. This second report adds: The primer mix had 52 TRBV and 13 TRBJ primers.

Source material: Tregs sorted from blood. The receptors derive from a human donor in good health.

The chain is built from TRBV29-1 and TRBJ1-4, with D maybe TRBD1 (5 bases). Germline lookup yields CDR1 SQVTM and CDR2 ANQGSEA. The CDR3 length is 13 residues. V gave up 7 bases and J gave up 12 bases, with 21 bases separating them. The CDR3 loop is CSAGRQGNRELFF. CDR3 nucleotides: TGCAGCGCCGGCAGGCAGGGCAATAGAGAACTGTTTTTT. The full variable domain, completed using reference TRBV29-1 and TRBJ1-4, is SAVISQKPSRDICQRGTSLTIQCQVDSQVTMMFWYRQQPGQSLTLIATANQGSEATYESGFVIDKFPISRPNLTFSTLTVSNMSPEDSSIYLCSAGRQGNRELFFGSGTQLSVL.

This chain links TRBV10-3 with TRBJ2-3; no reliable D call. The CDR3 contains 13 residues. Trimming cost V 0 bases and J 4 bases, with 5 bases left between them. Germline V gives CDR1 ENHRY, CDR2 SYGVKD. As DNA, the CDR3 is TGTGCCATCAGTGAGTCCTTATCAGATACGCAGTATTTT. Translating gives CAISESLSDTQYF.

This rearrangement joins TRBV19 to TRBJ1-5, with a weak D call TRBD1 (5 bases). V lost 7 bases and J 1 base, leaving 14 bases between the germline ends. The CDR3 is 15 amino acids. Looked up from germline, CDR1 is LNHDA and CDR2 is SQIVND (reference sequence). The DNA for the CDR3 is TGTGCCAGTACCCCAGGTCGGGACAGCAATCAGCCCCAGCATTTT. It translates to CASTPGRDSNQPQHF.

With regard to this clone: The conserved closing phenylalanine or tryptophan is absent in this CDR3, likely reflecting a read error. V is TRBV4-2 and J is TRBJ1-2; TRBD1 matches at 9 bases. J was trimmed by 4 bases and V by 0 bases; bases with no gene match: 6. CDR3 length: 16 residues. Germline-derived CDR1 and CDR2 are LGHNA and YNFKEQ. The CDR3: CASSQDLGQGAYGYTL. The CDR3 region has the DNA TGTGCCAGCAGCCAAGATCTGGGACAGGGAGCCTATGGCTACACCCTC.

The count of this clone is one. The genes are TRBV11-2 and TRBJ2-2; D not resolved. This CDR3 has 16 residues. Trimming left V 1 base short and J 1 base short, with 10 bases between. From germline, CDR1 is SGHAT and CDR2 FQNNGV. The CDR3 spells CASSLVNSRNTGELFF. CDR3 nucleotides: TGTGCCAGCAGCTTAGTGAACAGTCGGAACACCGGGGAGCTGTTTTTT.

A single count supports this clone. The chain employs TRBV29-1 and TRBJ2-1; 15 bases agree with TRBD2. CDR3 size: 17 residues. CDR1 is SQVTM and CDR2 is ANQGSEA in the germline V gene. J gave up 1 base and V 7 bases, and 8 bases lay outside the gene matches. CDR3 region: CSGRGLAGGGSYNEQFF. The CDR3 DNA is TGCAGCGGCAGGGGACTAGCGGGGGGAGGTTCCTACAATGAGCAGTTCTTC.

The rearrangement uses TRBV12-5 and TRBJ2-5, with D perhaps matching TRBD2 (7 bases). V was pared by 1 base and J by 5 bases, with 14 bases between. Germline V lookup: CDR1 LGHNT, CDR2 FRNRAP. The CDR3 totals 15 residues. DNA for the CDR3: TGTGCTAGTGGTTTGGATGCGGGGGCCAGTGAGACCCAGTACTTC. It is translated as CASGLDAGASETQYF. The whole variable domain, remainder taken from reference TRBV12-5 and TRBJ2-5, is DARVTQTPRHKVTEMGQEVTMRCQPILGHNTVFWYRQTMMQGLELLAYFRNRAPLDDSGMPKDRFSAEMPDATLATLKIQPSEPRDSAVYFCASGLDAGASETQYFGPGTRLLVL.

The V and J genes are TRBV7-3 and TRBJ2-7; TRBD1 matches at 10 bases. The CDR3 is 14 residues long. Germline values: CDR1 SGHTA, CDR2 FQGTGA. J was trimmed by 12 bases and V by 5 bases; bases with no gene match: 13. CDR3 in amino acids: CASSPPGQGSLWYF. Here the CDR3 DNA reads TGTGCCAGCAGCCCACCGGGACAGGGGAGTCTTTGGTACTTC. The complete variable domain, with remaining parts taken from reference TRBV7-3 and TRBJ2-7, reads GAGVSQTPSNKVTEKGKYVELRCDPISGHTALYWYRQSLGQGPEFLIYFQGTGAADDSGLPNDRFFAVRPEGSVSTLKIQRTERGDSAVYLCASSPPGQGSLWYFGPGTRLTVT.

The chain combines TRBV7-8 with TRBJ2-7, with TRBD1 matching over 7 bases. Germline V gene lookup returns CDR1 SGHVS and CDR2 FQNEAQ. Trimming at V came to 1 base and at J to 6 bases, leaving 6 bases not matched to a gene. CDR3 size: 14 residues. CDR3 bases: TGTGCCAGCAGCTTAGACGAGAGACAGGGCGAGCAGTACTTC. Its translation: CASSLDERQGEQYF.

This chain uses TRBV5-8 with TRBJ1-4; TRBD1 matches at 8 bases. Germline loops: CDR1 SGHTS, CDR2 YDEGEE. The CDR3 loop spans 14 amino acids. J lost 3 bases, V lost 4 bases, and 2 bases had no gene match. CDR3 loop: CASSGGQANEKLFF. The CDR3 coding sequence is TGTGCCAGCAGCGGGGGACAGGCTAATGAAAAACTGTTTTTT.

This chain links TRBV29-1 with TRBJ2-1; no reliable D call. This CDR3 has 10 residues. V lost 6 bases and J lost 4, with 4 bases in between. CDR1 and CDR2 from the germline V gene are SQVTM and ANQGSEA. The CDR3 DNA is TGCAGCGTGGGGTACAATGAGCAGTTCTTC. Encoded protein: CSVGYNEQFF.

The chain couples TRBV7-6 to TRBJ2-6; 7 bases are shared with TRBD1. Germline CDR1 reads SGHVS; CDR2 reads FNYEAQ. Losses at the gene ends were 4 bases for V and 2 bases for J; bases not matched to a gene: 2. CDR3 length equals 15 residues. CDR3 sequence (DNA): TGTGCCAGCAGCTCCCAGGGGGCTGGGGCCAACGTCCTGACTTTC. Translation: CASSSQGAGANVLTF.

The genes are TRBV2 and TRBJ2-7, with 10 bases identical to TRBD1. CDR3 length: 12 residues. With V trimmed by 10 bases and J by 2 bases, 2 bases remained unmatched. Germline V gives CDR1 SNHLY, CDR2 FYNNEI. The CDR3 region is CANGQGAYEQYF. DNA for the CDR3: TGTGCCAACGGACAGGGGGCCTACGAGCAGTACTTC.

The rearrangement uses TRBV10-2 and TRBJ2-1, with TRBD2 matching 8 bases. Germline values: CDR1 WSHSY, CDR2 SAAADI. This CDR3 comprises 16 residues. With V trimmed by 2 bases and J by 5 bases, 8 bases remained unmatched. CDR3 loop: CASSEMRTSWDNEQFF. The CDR3 nucleotides are TGCGCCAGCAGTGAGATGCGGACTAGCTGGGACAATGAGCAGTTCTTC.

The rearrangement links TRBV19 to TRBJ1-5; 10 bases match TRBD1. The CDR3 is made up of 15 amino acids. Germline CDR1 reads LNHDA; CDR2 reads SQIVND (reference sequence). V was clipped by 0 bases and J by 7 bases; unmatched bases: 3. CDR3 loop: CASSIEGQGPQPQHF. The CDR3 DNA reads TGTGCCAGTAGTATAGAGGGACAGGGGCCGCAGCCCCAGCATTTT.

This chain joins TRBV29-1 and TRBJ2-3; maybe TRBD2 (6 bases). Germline V CDR1 and CDR2: SQVTM, ANQGSEA. The CDR3 is 16 amino acids. The V gene lost 5 bases and the J gene lost 6 bases, with 24 bases spanning the gap. In nucleotides, the CDR3 is TGCAGCGTTTTCCGATGGTCTAGCGTGCGTGCGGATACGCAGTATTTT. Amino acids: CSVFRWSSVRADTQYF.

The CDR3 region is CATSRDTADTQYF. As DNA, the CDR3 is TGTGCCACCAGCAGAGATACCGCAGATACGCAGTATTTT. The chain has TRBV15 and TRBJ2-3; no firm D call. Trimming removed 0 bases from V and 4 bases from J, with 5 bases in between. The CDR3 has 13 amino acids. Germline CDR1 LNHNV, CDR2 YYDKDF (reference sequence). The full variable domain, completed using reference TRBV15 and TRBJ2-3, is DAMVIQNPRYQVTQFGKPVTLSCSQTLNHNVMYWYQQKSSQAPKLLFHYYDKDFNNEADTPDNFQSRRPNTSFCFLDIRSPGLGDTAMYLCATSRDTADTQYFGPGTRLTVL.

This clone has only a few counts. The CDR3: CASSLRDRGDYTF. In DNA, the CDR3 is TGCGCCAGCAGCTTGAGGGACAGGGGGGATTACACCTTC. V usage is TRBV5-1 and J usage is TRBJ1-2; 11 bases map to TRBD1. Germline V lookup: CDR1 SGHRS, CDR2 YFSETQ. The CDR3 has 13 residues. The junction had 4 bases not matched to a gene; V was cut back by 1 base and J by 11 bases.

This chain links TRBV10-2 with TRBJ1-2; TRBD1 aligns across 9 bases. The V segment lost 5 bases and the J segment 7 bases; nucleotides outside the gene matches: 5. The CDR3 runs 13 residues. The V gene's germline CDR1 is WSHSY and CDR2 SAAADI. CDR3 in DNA: TGCGCCAGCAGTTTACAGGGGGCGTTTGGCTACACCTTC. It yields the protein CASSLQGAFGYTF.